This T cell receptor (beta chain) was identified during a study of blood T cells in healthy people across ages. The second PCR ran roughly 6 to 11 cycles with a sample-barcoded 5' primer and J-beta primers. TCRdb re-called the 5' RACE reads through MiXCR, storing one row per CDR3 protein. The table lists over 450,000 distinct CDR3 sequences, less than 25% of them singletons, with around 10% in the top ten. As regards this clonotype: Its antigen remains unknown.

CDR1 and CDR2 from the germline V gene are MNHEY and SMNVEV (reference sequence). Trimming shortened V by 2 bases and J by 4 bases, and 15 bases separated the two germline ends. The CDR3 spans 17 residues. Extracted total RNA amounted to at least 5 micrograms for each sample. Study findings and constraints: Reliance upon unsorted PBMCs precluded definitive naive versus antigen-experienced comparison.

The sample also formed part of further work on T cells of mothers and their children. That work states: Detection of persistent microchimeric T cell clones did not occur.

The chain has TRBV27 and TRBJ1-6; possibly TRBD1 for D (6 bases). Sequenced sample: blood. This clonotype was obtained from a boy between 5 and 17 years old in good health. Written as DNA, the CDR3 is TGTGCCAGCAGTTTAGATGGGGGGGCGTTATATAATTCACCCCTCCACTTT. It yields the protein CASSLDGGALYNSPLHF.